The 2 T cell receptor beta chains listed next were all sequenced from one sample in a study of control samples from healthy donors and cancer patients. This table comes from immunoSEQ multiplex PCR, and its TCRdb copy is limited to in-frame clones, with some not included. Of fewer than 110,000 clones listed, roughly 91% were seen once; the top ten hold about 18%. Sample: PBMCs. These receptors were obtained from a man aged 55 to 70 with lung cancer.

The chain links TRBV7-9 to TRBJ2-6; no firm D call. V was cut by 10 bases and J by 0 bases, with 7 bases left in between. Germline assignment: CDR1 SEHNR and CDR2 FQNEAQ (reference sequence). This CDR3 spans 13 amino acids. CDR3 bases: TGTGCCACCCGTCTCTCTGGGGCCAACGTCCTGACTTTC. This gives the protein CATRLSGANVLTF.

J is TRBJ2-6 and V is TRBV5-6; D not resolved. There are 16 residues in the CDR3. Trimming pared 2 bases from V and 0 bases from J, leaving 9 bases between. Germline CDR1 SGHDT, CDR2 YYEEEE. CDR3 residues: CASSFQEHSGANVLTF. CDR3 in DNA: TGTGCCAGCAGCTTTCAAGAACACTCTGGGGCCAACGTCCTGACTTTC.